This T cell receptor beta chain was identified in a study of blood T cell repertoires in COVID-19. In the study overall: Sites across the United States, Italy and Spain contributed samples from acute and convalescent COVID-19.

Per the original methods: Estimation of nucleated cell counts was performed using reference gene primer amplification. The protocol was immunoSEQ multiplex PCR, while the TCRdb copy is restricted to in-frame clones and leaves out a portion. From that table come the V and J calls and clone size; the DNA was used to work out D and trimming. In the table there are 30,000 to 35,000 clones, around 87% of which are singletons. The CDR3 has 16 residues. V lost 8 bases to trimming and J lost 1 base; unmatched junction nucleotides: 12. In germline, CDR1 is MDHEN, CDR2 SYDVKM. The receptor comes from a human donor in a cohort sampled during active COVID-19. The rearrangement links TRBV28 to TRBJ2-7; 9 nucleotides align to TRBD1. Sequenced material: peripheral blood. In DNA form, the CDR3 reads TGTGCCAGCCAAACGACAGGGGGGTATGTGTCCTACGAGCAGTACTTC. Amino acid sequence: CASQTTGGYVSYEQYF.